The 7 T cell receptor beta chains listed next were all sequenced from one sample in a study of graft-versus-host responses after intestinal transplantation. TCRdb's table, derived via immunoSEQ multiplex PCR, lists solely in-frame clones and lacks some. The data hold about 43,000 clones, with less than 95% observed a single time. The sequences come from PBMCs, collected 330 to 350 days after intestinal transplant. The origin of the receptors is a human patient who received an intestinal transplant, so some T cells may come from the graft donor.

The chain carries TRBV9 and TRBJ2-3, with 7 bases that match TRBD2. J gave up 1 base and V 4 bases, and 6 bases lay outside the gene matches. This CDR3 comprises 15 residues. Germline CDR1 reads SGDLS; CDR2 reads YYNGEE. The CDR3 bases are TGTGCCAGCAGCCGTCAGCGGGGAGGCACAGATACGCAGTATTTT. This translates into CASSRQRGGTDTQYF. The variable domain in full, completed from reference TRBV9 and TRBJ2-3, reads DSGVTQTPKHLITATGQRVTLRCSPRSGDLSVYWYQQSLDQGLQFLIQYYNGEERAKGNILERFSAQQFPDLHSELNLSSLELGDSALYFCASSRQRGGTDTQYFGPGTRLTVL.

This clone has a single count. The V and J genes are TRBV5-1 and TRBJ2-2, with TRBD2 matching 9 bases. This CDR3 is built from 17 residues. Germline CDR1 reads SGHRS; CDR2 reads YFSETQ. After removal of 4 bases from V and 5 bases from J, the junction contained 12 bases not matched to a gene. The CDR3 DNA reads TGCGCCAGCAGCAGGGATCCGGGGACTAGCTTTACCGGGGAGCTGTTTTTT. Its translation: CASSRDPGTSFTGELFF.

This chain uses TRBV4-1 with TRBJ2-7; no reliable D call. Trimming stripped 0 bases from V and 7 bases from J, with 10 bases between. This CDR3 is 13 amino acids long. Germline V lookup: CDR1 MGHRA, CDR2 YSYEKL. CDR3 in DNA: TGCGCCAGCAGCCAAGATATCCCCCAAGAGCAGTACTTC. Amino acid sequence: CASSQDIPQEQYF.

As to this clone: Other DNA sequences in this sample translate to the same CDR3. This rearrangement joins TRBV11-2 to TRBJ1-1, with TRBD1 as a possible D gene (5 bases). The CDR3 spans 13 residues. Trimming pared 1 base from V and 13 bases from J, leaving 16 bases between. Germline V CDR1 and CDR2: SGHAT, FQNNGV. In DNA, the CDR3 is TGTGCCAGCAGCTTAGGGGCCGGGACCTTTGGTTTCTTT. Protein sequence: CASSLGAGTFGFF.

The chain employs TRBV29-1 and TRBJ2-5; no clear D gene. V gave up 0 bases and J gave up 4 bases, with 12 bases separating them. CDR3 length: 14 amino acids. The germline CDR1 and CDR2 sequences are SQVTM and ANQGSEA. CDR3: CSVEEPDRPETQYF. The CDR3 coding sequence is TGCAGCGTTGAAGAACCCGACCGCCCAGAGACCCAGTACTTC.

This chain links TRBV10-3 with TRBJ1-1; 9 nucleotides match TRBD1. The CDR3 sequence is 13 residues long. Germline lookup yields CDR1 ENHRY and CDR2 SYGVKD. Unmatched junction bases numbered 6, after V lost 4 bases and J lost 9 bases. Written as DNA, the CDR3 is TGTGCCATCAGTGGGACAGGGGAGGGTCAAGCTTTCTTT. Protein: CAISGTGEGQAFF.

V gene TRBV10-1 combines with J gene TRBJ2-5, with D perhaps matching TRBD1 (7 bases). Looked up from germline, CDR1 is WNHNN and CDR2 is SYGVQD (reference sequence). Trimming took off 2 bases at V and 3 bases at J, with 13 bases between the two ends. The CDR3 has 15 residues. The CDR3 reads CASSEDRAGKETQYF. CDR3 nucleotides: TGCGCCAGCAGTGAGGACAGGGCGGGAAAAGAGACCCAGTACTTC.